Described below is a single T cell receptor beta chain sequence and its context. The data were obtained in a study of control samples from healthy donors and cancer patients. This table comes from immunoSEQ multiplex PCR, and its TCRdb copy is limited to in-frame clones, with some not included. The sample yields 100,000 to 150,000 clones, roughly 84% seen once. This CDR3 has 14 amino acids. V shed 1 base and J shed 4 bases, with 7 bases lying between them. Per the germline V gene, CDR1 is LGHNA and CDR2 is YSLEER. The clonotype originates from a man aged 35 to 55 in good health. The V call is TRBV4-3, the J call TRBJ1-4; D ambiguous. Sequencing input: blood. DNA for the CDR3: TGCGCCAGCAGCCAAGTAGTTTATAATGAAAAACTGTTTTTT. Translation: CASSQVVYNEKLFF.